The 21 T cell receptor beta chains listed next were all sequenced from one sample in a study of T cells in tuberculosis. The repertoire was sequenced with immunoSEQ multiplex PCR; TCRdb's copy has only in-frame clones and lacks some. Here the sample spans about 59,000 clones, 81% being singletons. After thawing and overnight rest, PBMC were stained with GMM-loaded CD1B tetramer, viability dye and anti-CD3 for sorting. CD1B tetramers were loaded with Rhodococcus equi-derived C32 glucose monomycolate. Sequencing was done on a sample of CD1b-GMM tetramer-negative cells sorted from PBMCs. The origin of the receptors is an adult woman with latent tuberculosis.

The genes are TRBV6-1 and TRBJ1-4; D unclear. Germline CDR1 and CDR2: MNHNS and SASEGT. The CDR3 is 14 residues long. CDR3 loop: CVSGRDGANEKLFF. CDR3 in DNA: TGTGTGTCGGGCCGCGACGGGGCTAATGAAAAACTGTTTTTT.

The rearrangement uses TRBV6-1 and TRBJ2-7; TRBD1 aligns across 9 bases. Looked up from germline, CDR1 is MNHNS and CDR2 is SASEGT. The trim removed 6 bases at V and 5 bases at J, leaving 8 bases unmatched. The CDR3 totals 14 residues. The CDR3 spells CASSPYRGLNEQYF. CDR3 DNA sequence: TGTGCCAGCAGCCCATACAGGGGGCTGAACGAGCAGTACTTC.

The rearrangement uses TRBV16 and TRBJ2-2, with a possible D match to TRBD1 (6 bases). Germline CDR1 is KGHSY and CDR2 is FQNENV. V lost 0 bases and J lost 0, with 14 bases in between. The CDR3 contains 18 residues. This CDR3 is CASSQSWRNRANTGELFF. CDR3 nucleotide sequence: TGTGCCAGCAGCCAATCATGGAGGAACAGGGCGAACACCGGGGAGCTGTTTTTT.

CDR3 DNA sequence: TGTGCCAGCAGGTCCACGGGGGAGGGGGTTTACGAGCAGTACTTC. Amino acids: CASRSTGEGVYEQYF. V usage is TRBV28 and J usage is TRBJ2-7; tentative D call: TRBD2 (7 bases). V gave up 6 bases and J gave up 4 bases, with 19 bases separating them. CDR3 length equals 15 residues. The germline V gene has CDR1 MDHEN and CDR2 SYDVKM.

This chain joins TRBV6-6 and TRBJ1-3; 8 bases are shared with TRBD1. With 0 bases clipped from V and 4 bases from J, the junction kept 5 bases outside the gene matches. The CDR3 has 16 residues. Germline V lookup: CDR1 MNHNY, CDR2 SVGAGI (reference sequence). This CDR3 reads CASSYSRTGQGNTIYF. The DNA for the CDR3 is TGTGCCAGCAGTTACTCAAGGACAGGGCAAGGAAACACCATATATTTT.

This clone was observed at least ten times. The V and J genes are TRBV28 and TRBJ1-2; weak D call: TRBD1 (6 bases). This CDR3 has 11 amino acids. Germline CDR1 MDHEN, CDR2 SYDVKM. Trimming left V 10 bases short and J 8 bases short, with 14 bases between. The CDR3 DNA is TGTGCCACCAAGGACAGTCCCGGCTACACCTTC. Its translation: CATKDSPGYTF.

This chain links TRBV5-4 with TRBJ1-1; 7 bases fit TRBD1. The CDR3 runs to 13 residues. V was pared by 3 bases and J by 5 bases, with 4 bases of the junction left unmatched. Germline values: CDR1 SGHNT, CDR2 YYREEE (reference sequence). CDR3 coding DNA: TGTGCCAGCAGCTCCAACAGGGGAACTGAAGCTTTCTTT. Translation gives CASSSNRGTEAFF.

This chain links TRBV28 with TRBJ2-6; weak D call: TRBD2 (6 bases). CDR3 size: 15 residues. Germline V gene lookup returns CDR1 MDHEN and CDR2 SYDVKM. Trimming stripped 7 bases from V and 4 bases from J, with 14 bases between. DNA for the CDR3: TGTGCCAGCAACGTGGGGGGATCCGGGGCCAACGTCCTGACTTTC. Protein sequence: CASNVGGSGANVLTF.

The rearrangement links TRBV27 to TRBJ1-2; no reliable D call. The CDR3 length is 13 residues. V was shortened by 5 bases and J by 10 bases, with 17 bases between the two germline ends. Germline loops: CDR1 MNHEY, CDR2 SMNVEV (reference sequence). The CDR3 here is CASSLSTGRDYTF. CDR3 coding DNA: TGTGCCAGCAGTCTCTCGACCGGCCGGGACTACACCTTC.

J is TRBJ1-6 and V is TRBV19; 7 nucleotides align to TRBD1. V was pared by 11 bases and J by 8 bases, with 9 bases of the junction left unmatched. This CDR3 is built from 13 residues. CDR1 and CDR2 from the germline V gene are LNHDA and SQIVND (reference sequence). The CDR3 sequence is CASRGTAYSPLHF. DNA for the CDR3: TGTGCCTCTCGCGGGACAGCGTATTCACCCCTCCACTTT.

The chain uses TRBV6-5 and TRBJ2-7; 7 nucleotides line up with TRBD1. The CDR3 loop spans 12 amino acids. V lost 6 bases and J lost 6; bases outside the gene matches: 5. Germline V lookup: CDR1 MNHEY, CDR2 SVGAGI. The CDR3 nucleotides are TGTGCCAGCAGCAAGACAGGGATCGAGCAGTACTTC. Translation gives CASSKTGIEQYF.

The V call is TRBV9, the J call TRBJ2-2; TRBD2 might be the D (5 bases). V lost 2 bases and J lost 5, with 7 bases in between. CDR3 size: 13 residues. Per the germline V gene, CDR1 is SGDLS and CDR2 is YYNGEE. The CDR3 DNA sequence: TGTGCCAGCAGCGTTCGACTAACCGGGGAGCTGTTTTTT. Protein sequence: CASSVRLTGELFF.

The V gene is TRBV7-2, the J gene TRBJ1-5, with D perhaps matching TRBD1 (5 bases). Germline CDR1 SGHTA, CDR2 FQGNSA. The CDR3 is 16 residues long. V dropped 4 bases and J dropped 7 bases, with 20 bases sitting between them. The CDR3 sequence: CASSSEGSRVGQPQHF. The CDR3, as DNA: TGTGCCAGCAGCTCCGAAGGTAGCAGGGTTGGGCAGCCCCAGCATTTT.

The V call is TRBV2, the J call TRBJ1-1, with no clear D. Trimming pared 4 bases from V and 4 bases from J, leaving 19 bases between. Germline-derived CDR1 and CDR2 are SNHLY and FYNNEI. This CDR3 region has 16 residues. The CDR3, as DNA: TGTGCCAGCAGTGTTGGGGAAGTTCCCCGGGGCACTGAAGCTTTCTTT. It is translated as CASSVGEVPRGTEAFF. Based on the CDR3 plus reference TRBV2 and TRBJ1-1, the full variable domain is EPEVTQTPSHQVTQMGQEVILRCVPISNHLYFYWYRQILGQKVEFLVSFYNNEISEKSEIFDDQFSVERPDGSNFTLKIRSTKLEDSAMYFCASSVGEVPRGTEAFFGQGTRLTVV.

The chain carries TRBV7-2 and TRBJ1-3; tentative D call: TRBD1 (5 bases). The CDR3 length is 17 residues. V was clipped by 1 base and J by 0 bases, with 13 bases between them. Germline V gene data show CDR1 as SGHTA and CDR2 as FQGNSA. Here the CDR3 reads CASSLVWGEISGNTIYF. CDR3 bases: TGTGCCAGCAGCTTAGTGTGGGGGGAGATCTCTGGAAACACCATATATTTT.

The rearrangement links TRBV7-2 to TRBJ1-5; D perhaps matches TRBD1 (6 bases). Germline values: CDR1 SGHTA, CDR2 FQGNSA. The CDR3 runs to 14 residues. Trimming cost V 0 bases and J 7 bases, with 10 bases left between them. CDR3 residues: CASSLAARGQPQHF. The CDR3 DNA is TGTGCCAGCAGCTTAGCGGCCAGGGGCCAGCCCCAGCATTTT.

The chain joins TRBV7-9 to TRBJ2-7, with D perhaps matching TRBD1 (5 bases). CDR1 is SEHNR and CDR2 is FQNEAQ in the germline V gene (reference sequence). The CDR3 runs 13 residues. V was shortened by 7 bases and J by 4 bases, with 14 bases between the two germline ends. The CDR3 loop is CASTRIDSYEQYF. CDR3 sequence (DNA): TGTGCCAGCACCAGAATCGACAGTTACGAGCAGTACTTC.

The V gene is TRBV7-2, the J gene TRBJ2-7, with 12 bases lining up with TRBD2. Trimming cost V 4 bases and J 3 bases; bases outside gene matches: 7. Germline CDR1 and CDR2: SGHTA and FQGNSA. CDR3 length: 16 residues. The CDR3 is CASSSGGLAGLYEQYF. The CDR3 DNA follows: TGTGCCAGCAGCTCCGGGGGACTAGCGGGTCTCTACGAGCAGTACTTC.

DNA for the CDR3: TGTGCCAGCAGTGTCGGCGGGAGAAGGCCCGATACGCAGTATTTT. This codes for CASSVGGRRPDTQYF. The chain combines TRBV2 with TRBJ2-3; TRBD2 matches 7 bases. This CDR3 region has 15 residues. Per the germline V gene, CDR1 is SNHLY and CDR2 is FYNNEI. V gave up 4 bases and J gave up 6 bases; unmatched junction bases: 10.

This clone was detected only once. The chain recombines TRBV4-1 with TRBJ1-6; D possibly corresponds to TRBD1 (6 bases). Germline CDR1 and CDR2: MGHRA and YSYEKL. This CDR3 spans 13 amino acids. V lost 3 bases, J lost 7 bases, and 7 bases lay in between. Here the CDR3 reads CASSQGQNSPLHF. The CDR3 coding sequence is TGCGCCAGCAGCCAGGGACAAAATTCACCCCTCCACTTT.

This chain connects TRBV6-5 to TRBJ2-1; no clear D. Trimming shortened V by 2 bases and J by 5 bases, and 13 bases separated the two germline ends. Germline CDR1 and CDR2: MNHEY and SVGAGI. The CDR3 spans 15 residues. CDR3 residues: CASSYTLPQNNEQFF. The CDR3 nucleotides read TGTGCCAGCAGTTACACACTACCCCAAAACAATGAGCAGTTCTTC.